This entry lists 9 T cell receptor beta chains sequenced from one sample in a study of T-cell memory formation after mild COVID-19. TCRdb redid the calling of the 5' RACE reads with MiXCR, one entry per CDR3 protein. The sample includes hundreds of thousands of distinct CDR3 sequences, about 20% of them seen just once. What was sequenced was PBMCs or a T cell subset sorted from them (not recorded which). The receptors were gathered from an adult woman who had mild COVID-19 (a few samples of this study predate the infection). Cell type and time point are not known.

The CDR3 spells CASSLAPSGPTEAFF. The CDR3 coding sequence is TGTGCCAGCAGTTTAGCACCCTCGGGCCCCACTGAAGCTTTCTTT. This chain uses TRBV12-3 or TRBV12-4 with TRBJ1-1; D is unresolved. The CDR3 is 15 residues long. V gave up 0 bases and J gave up 4 bases, with 12 bases separating them.

Ten or more counts support this clonotype. V usage is TRBV5-5 and J usage is TRBJ2-2, with unresolved D. This CDR3 has 15 amino acids. V was clipped by 1 base and J by 6 bases, with 13 bases between them. The germline V gene encodes CDR1 SGHKS and CDR2 YYEKEE (reference sequence). The CDR3 nucleotides are TGTGCCAGCAGCTTGTTAACAACCGGTCCCGGGGAGCTGTTTTTT. Encoded protein: CASSLLTTGPGELFF. Full variable domain (missing parts from reference TRBV5-5 and TRBJ2-2): DAGVTQSPTHLIKTRGQQVTLRCSPISGHKSVSWYQQVLGQGPQFIFQYYEKEERGRGNFPDRFSARQFPNYSSELNVNALLLGDSALYLCASSLLTTGPGELFFGEGSRLTVL.

This clonotype was observed a few times. The V and J genes are TRBV14 and TRBJ2-7; D not certain. Germline V gives CDR1 SGHDN, CDR2 FVKESK. This CDR3 spans 13 amino acids. The V gene lost 2 bases and the J gene lost 3 bases, with 8 bases spanning the gap. The chain's CDR3 is CASSQLGYYEQYF. In DNA form, the CDR3 reads TGTGCCAGCAGCCAACTAGGTTACTACGAGCAGTACTTC. The full variable domain, rest sourced from reference TRBV14 and TRBJ2-7, is EAGVTQFPSHSVIEKGQTVTLRCDPISGHDNLYWYRRVMGKEIKFLLHFVKESKQDESGMPNNRFLAERTGGTYSTLKVQPAELEDSGVYFCASSQLGYYEQYFGPGTRLTVT.

The V call is TRBV25-1, the J call TRBJ2-2; a weak D match, TRBD2 (6 bases). CDR1 and CDR2 from the germline V gene are MGHDK and SYGVNS. V lost 7 bases to trimming and J lost 7 bases, with 19 bases between them. CDR3 size: 15 residues. In DNA form, the CDR3 reads TGTGCCAGCACCCCTGTGGTAGGGGAGGACGGGGAGCTGTTTTTT. It encodes CASTPVVGEDGELFF.

J is TRBJ1-1 and V is TRBV14; D remains unclear. The germline V and J ends were trimmed by 4 bases and 0 bases, with 15 bases remaining between them. Germline V gene sequence: CDR1 SGHDN, CDR2 FVKESK. The CDR3 spans 16 residues. For the CDR3, the DNA is TGTGCCAGCAGCCGTAAGGACTGGTGGTTGAACACTGAAGCTTTCTTT. It yields the protein CASSRKDWWLNTEAFF.

The CDR3 DNA sequence: TGTGCCAGCAGTTTGGACAGGGGGCGTGAAAAACTGTTTTTT. It specifies CASSLDRGREKLFF. This chain uses TRBV12-3 or TRBV12-4 with TRBJ1-4, with 11 bases that match TRBD1. V shed 3 bases, J shed 7 bases, and the junction held 1 base outside the gene matches. This CDR3 is 14 amino acids long.

The chain couples TRBV7-8 to TRBJ1-4, with 8 bases aligning to TRBD1. Germline V gene lookup returns CDR1 SGHVS and CDR2 FQNEAQ. The CDR3 has 15 amino acids. Losses at the gene ends were 3 bases for V and 8 bases for J; bases not matched to a gene: 8. DNA of the CDR3: TGTGCCAGCAGCTTTTGGACAGGGCAAGGAGAAAAACTGTTTTTT. This translates into CASSFWTGQGEKLFF.

The count of this clonotype is one. The rearrangement uses TRBV19 and TRBJ1-1; TRBD1 is a possible D gene (6 bases). The CDR3 contains 14 residues. Between the trimmed V and J ends, which lost 3 bases and 5 bases, there was a span of 13 bases. Germline-derived CDR1 and CDR2 are LNHDA and SQIVND (reference sequence). CDR3 protein: CASSIQGLGTEAFF. Here the CDR3 DNA reads TGTGCCAGTAGTATTCAGGGGTTGGGGACTGAAGCTTTCTTT.

The V call is TRBV15, the J call TRBJ2-7; TRBD2 is a possible D gene (6 bases). Trimming shortened V by 0 bases and J by 7 bases, and 25 bases separated the two germline ends. This CDR3 spans 18 amino acids. The germline gives CDR1 LNHNV, CDR2 YYDKDF (reference sequence). CDR3 nucleotide sequence: TGTGCCACCAGCAGAGAATTTCCCACCCGCCGGAGCGGGCGGGAGCAGTACTTC. Protein sequence: CATSREFPTRRSGREQYF.